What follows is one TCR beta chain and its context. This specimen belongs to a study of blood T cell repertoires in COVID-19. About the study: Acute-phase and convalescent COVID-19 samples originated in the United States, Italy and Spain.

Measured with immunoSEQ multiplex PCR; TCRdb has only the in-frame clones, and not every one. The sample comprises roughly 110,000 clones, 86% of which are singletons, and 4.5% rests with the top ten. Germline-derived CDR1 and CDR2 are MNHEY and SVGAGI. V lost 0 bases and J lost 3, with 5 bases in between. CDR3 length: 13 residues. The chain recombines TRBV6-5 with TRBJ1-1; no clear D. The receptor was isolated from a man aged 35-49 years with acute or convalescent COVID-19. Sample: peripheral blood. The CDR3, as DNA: TGTGCCAGCAGTTACTCAAGCGACACTGAAGCTTTCTTT. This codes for CASSYSSDTEAFF.